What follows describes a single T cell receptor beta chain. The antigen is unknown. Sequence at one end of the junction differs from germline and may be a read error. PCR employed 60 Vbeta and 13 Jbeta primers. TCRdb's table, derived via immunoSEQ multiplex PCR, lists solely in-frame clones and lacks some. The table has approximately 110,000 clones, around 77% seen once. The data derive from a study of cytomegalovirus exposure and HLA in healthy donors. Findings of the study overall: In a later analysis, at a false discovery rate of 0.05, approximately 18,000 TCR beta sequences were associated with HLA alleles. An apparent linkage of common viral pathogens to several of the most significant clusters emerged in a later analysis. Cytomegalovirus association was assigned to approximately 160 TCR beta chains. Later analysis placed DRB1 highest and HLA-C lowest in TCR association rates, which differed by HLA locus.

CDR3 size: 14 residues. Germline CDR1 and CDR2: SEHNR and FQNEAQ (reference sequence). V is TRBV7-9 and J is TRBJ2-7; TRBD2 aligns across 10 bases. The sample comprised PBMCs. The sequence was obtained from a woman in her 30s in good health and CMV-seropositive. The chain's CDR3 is CSSSSLAGGYEQYF. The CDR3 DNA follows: TGTTCCAGCAGCTCCTTAGCGGGAGGCTACGAGCAGTACTTC. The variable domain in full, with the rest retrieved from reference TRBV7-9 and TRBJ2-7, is DTGVSQNPRHKITKRGQNVTFRCDPISEHNRLYWYRQTLGQGPEFLTYFQNEAQLEKSRLLSDRFSAERPKGSFSTLEIQRTEQGDSAMYLCSSSSLAGGYEQYFGPGTRLTVT.